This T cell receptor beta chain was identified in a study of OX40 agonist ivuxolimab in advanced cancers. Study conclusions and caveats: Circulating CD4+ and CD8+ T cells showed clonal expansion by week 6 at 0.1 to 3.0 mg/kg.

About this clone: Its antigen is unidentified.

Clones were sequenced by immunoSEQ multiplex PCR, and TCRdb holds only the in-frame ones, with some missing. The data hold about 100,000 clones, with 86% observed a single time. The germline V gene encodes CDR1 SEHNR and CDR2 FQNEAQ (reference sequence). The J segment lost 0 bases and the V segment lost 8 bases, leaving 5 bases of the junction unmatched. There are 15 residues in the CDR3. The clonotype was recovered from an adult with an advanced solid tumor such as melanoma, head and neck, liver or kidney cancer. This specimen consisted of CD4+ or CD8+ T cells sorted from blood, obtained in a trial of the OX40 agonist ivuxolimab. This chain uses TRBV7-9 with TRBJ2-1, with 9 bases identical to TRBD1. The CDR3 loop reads CASLQGQGSYNEQFF. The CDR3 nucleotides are TGTGCCAGCTTACAGGGACAGGGCTCCTACAATGAGCAGTTCTTC. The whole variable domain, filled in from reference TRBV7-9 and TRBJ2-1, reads DTGVSQNPRHKITKRGQNVTFRCDPISEHNRLYWYRQTLGQGPEFLTYFQNEAQLEKSRLLSDRFSAERPKGSFSTLEIQRTEQGDSAMYLCASLQGQGSYNEQFFGPGTRLTVL.